Listed below are T cell receptor beta chains from one sample, sequenced in a study of beta chain features in type 1 diabetes. Some clones are missing from TCRdb's copy, which holds only in-frame ones; the method was immunoSEQ multiplex PCR. This sample carries a few hundred thousand clones, approximately 11% of them seen once, and the ten largest clones take over 1%. The sample taken for sequencing was central memory CD4+ T cells from blood. The origin of the receptors is a young man in good health. Both conserved end residues are part of each CDR3. A D gene is named only where the DNA matches it firmly. Expanded clones are given a class, and other clones once, few, many or no size at all.

j_gene,d_gene,v_gene,len,abundance,CDR3aa,CDR3nt
TRBJ2-7,NA,TRBV10-3,13,many,CAISDTGEYEQYF,TGTGCCATCAGTGACACGGGAGAGTACGAGCAGTACTTC
TRBJ2-1,NA,TRBV12-5,14,few,CASRGEYSYNEQFF,TGTGCTTCCCGGGGTGAATACTCCTACAATGAGCAGTTCTTC
TRBJ2-5,TRBD2,TRBV25-1,14,NA,CASSDPGGDETQYF,TGTGCCAGCAGTGACCCGGGAGGGGATGAGACCCAGTACTTC
TRBJ1-1,NA,TRBV6-1,13,NA,CATKRGVITEAFF,TGTGCCACCAAACGAGGGGTTATCACTGAAGCTTTCTTT
TRBJ2-3,TRBD2,TRBV7-9,13,NA,CATSAGDADTQYF,TGTGCCACCAGCGCGGGAGACGCAGATACGCAGTATTTT
TRBJ2-5,NA,TRBV30,13,NA,CAWSARLQETQYF,TGTGCCTGGAGTGCCCGGCTGCAAGAGACCCAGTACTTC
TRBJ2-3,NA,TRBV27,15,few,CASSRRTTPFDTQYF,TGTGCCAGCAGCCGCCGGACAACCCCGTTCGATACGCAGTATTTT
TRBJ2-3,NA,TRBV18,14,NA,CASSRGPGTDTQYF,TGTGCCAGCTCACGCGGACCCGGGACAGATACGCAGTATTTT
TRBJ2-7,TRBD2,TRBV11-1,17,few,CASSLKLAGASSYEQYF,TGTGCCAGCAGCTTAAAACTAGCGGGAGCATCTTCCTACGAGCAGTACTTC
TRBJ2-4,TRBD2,TRBV19,15,many,CASSPTSGRTDIQYF,TGTGCCAGTAGTCCAACTAGCGGGAGGACGGACATTCAGTACTTC
TRBJ2-5,TRBD1,TRBV7-2,14,NA,CASAGTGALETQYF,TGTGCCAGCGCCGGGACAGGGGCCCTAGAGACCCAGTACTTC
TRBJ2-3,NA,TRBV7-9,15,few,CASSSGTGRTDTQYF,TGTGCCAGCAGCTCAGGTACGGGACGCACAGATACGCAGTATTTT
TRBJ1-5,NA,TRBV2,14,few,CASSEVGAYQPQHF,TGTGCCAGCAGTGAAGTGGGGGCCTATCAGCCCCAGCATTTT
TRBJ2-7,NA,TRBV29-1,12,few,CSVEAVSYEQYF,TGCAGCGTTGAGGCAGTATCCTACGAGCAGTACTTC
TRBJ2-7,TRBD2,TRBV5-1,14,few,CASATSGRGYEQYF,TGCGCCAGCGCCACTAGCGGGAGAGGGTACGAGCAGTACTTC
TRBJ2-1,TRBD2,TRBV5-4,17,NA,CASSLGVLAGGPDEQFF,TGTGCCAGCAGCTTGGGAGTTCTAGCGGGAGGCCCCGATGAGCAGTTCTTC
TRBJ2-3,NA,TRBV5-6,15,NA,CASSFGLTRADTQYF,TGTGCCAGCAGCTTCGGCCTTACCAGAGCAGATACGCAGTATTTT
TRBJ2-7,TRBD1,TRBV18,14,NA,CASSPGTGPYEQYF,TGTGCCAGCTCACCTGGGACAGGGCCCTACGAGCAGTACTTC
TRBJ2-2,NA,TRBV1,20,NA,CTSSHIRLAGGGTNTGELFF,TGCACCAGCAGCCATATTAGACTAGCGGGAGGAGGTACGAACACCGGGGAGCTGTTTTTT
TRBJ2-1,NA,TRBV14,15,many,CASSQGLPRNNEQFF,TGTGCCAGCAGCCAGGGACTTCCTCGAAACAATGAGCAGTTCTTC
TRBJ2-5,NA,TRBV30,14,few,CAWSGHFGGVTQYF,TGTGCCTGGAGTGGGCATTTCGGAGGGGTAACCCAGTACTTC
TRBJ2-7,TRBD2,TRBV6-5,14,few,CASGAGGSSYEQYF,TGTGCCAGCGGGGCGGGAGGGAGCTCCTACGAGCAGTACTTC
TRBJ2-1,TRBD2,TRBV10-1,15,NA,CASSESGGRIGEQFF,TGCGCCAGCAGTGAGTCCGGCGGGAGGATTGGTGAGCAGTTCTTC
TRBJ2-7,NA,TRBV30,13,NA,CAWSYRVSYEQYF,TGTGCCTGGAGCTACAGGGTCTCCTACGAGCAGTACTTC
TRBJ2-7,NA,TRBV30,12,few,CAWSVTPYEQYF,TGTGCCTGGAGTGTCACCCCCTACGAGCAGTACTTC
TRBJ2-7,NA,TRBV27,14,few,CASSRPGGHYEQYF,TGTGCCAGCAGTAGGCCAGGGGGGCACTACGAGCAGTACTTC
TRBJ2-3,TRBD2,TRBV6-1,15,many,CASSSQWEGRDTQYF,TGTGCCAGCAGTTCCCAGTGGGAGGGACGAGATACGCAGTATTTT
TRBJ2-7,NA,TRBV7-9,11,few,CASSSGNEQYF,TGTGCCAGCAGCAGTGGCAACGAGCAGTACTTC
TRBJ2-7,NA,TRBV15,12,NA,CATSWGRGEQYF,TGTGCCACCAGCTGGGGACGAGGGGAGCAGTACTTC